This T cell receptor (beta chain) was sequenced for a study of T cell changes during pregnancy in multiple sclerosis. Trimming took 9 bases from V and 0 from J, leaving 16 bases between them. CDR1 and CDR2 (germline): ENHRY, SYGVKD. CDR3 length equals 15 residues. TCRdb's table, derived via immunoSEQ multiplex PCR, lists solely in-frame clones and lacks some. The sample lists fewer than 75,000 clones; 75% to 95% were seen once. The TCR sequence derives from a female donor in good health, enrolled as a control in a pregnancy study. The sample was peripheral blood, taken after pregnancy. The chain recombines TRBV10-3 with TRBJ2-3, with D unresolved. The CDR3, as DNA: TGTGCCATAGCGTCTGAGGCAACTAGCACAGATACGCAGTATTTT. Residues: CAIASEATSTDTQYF.